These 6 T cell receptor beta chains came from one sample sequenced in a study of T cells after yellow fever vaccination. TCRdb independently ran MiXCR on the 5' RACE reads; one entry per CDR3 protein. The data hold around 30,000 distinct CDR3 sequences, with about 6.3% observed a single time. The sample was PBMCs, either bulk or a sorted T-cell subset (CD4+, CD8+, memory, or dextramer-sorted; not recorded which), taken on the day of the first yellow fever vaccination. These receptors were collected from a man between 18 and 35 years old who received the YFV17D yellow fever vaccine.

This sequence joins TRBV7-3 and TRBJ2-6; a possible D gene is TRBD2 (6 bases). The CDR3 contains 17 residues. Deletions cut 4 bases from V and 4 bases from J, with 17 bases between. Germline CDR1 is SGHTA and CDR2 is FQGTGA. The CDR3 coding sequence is TGTGCCAGCAGCTCGCTCGTGGGGGACTCCGGGGCCAACGTCCTGACTTTC. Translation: CASSSLVGDSGANVLTF.

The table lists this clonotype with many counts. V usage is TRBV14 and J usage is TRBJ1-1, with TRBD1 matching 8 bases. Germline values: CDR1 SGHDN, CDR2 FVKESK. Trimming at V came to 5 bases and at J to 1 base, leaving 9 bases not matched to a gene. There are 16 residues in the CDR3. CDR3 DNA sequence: TGTGCCAGCAGCGAATACAGGGGGGAAAAGAACACTGAAGCTTTCTTT. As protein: CASSEYRGEKNTEAFF.

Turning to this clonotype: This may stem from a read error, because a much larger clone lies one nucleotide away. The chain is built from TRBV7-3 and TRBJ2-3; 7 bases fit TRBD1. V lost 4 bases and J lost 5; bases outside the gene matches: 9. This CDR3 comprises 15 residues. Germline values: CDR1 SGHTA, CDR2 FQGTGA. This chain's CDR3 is CASSSTGYELDTQYF. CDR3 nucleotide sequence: TGTGCCAGCAGCTCGACAGGGTATGAACTAGATACGCAGTATTTT.

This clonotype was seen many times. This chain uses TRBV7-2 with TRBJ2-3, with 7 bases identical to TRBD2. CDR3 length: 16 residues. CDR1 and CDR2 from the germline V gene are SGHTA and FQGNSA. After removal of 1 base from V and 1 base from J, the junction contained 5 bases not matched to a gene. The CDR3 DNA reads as TGTGCCAGCAGCTTAGGGGGACGGGGGGGCACAGATACGCAGTATTTT. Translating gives CASSLGGRGGTDTQYF.

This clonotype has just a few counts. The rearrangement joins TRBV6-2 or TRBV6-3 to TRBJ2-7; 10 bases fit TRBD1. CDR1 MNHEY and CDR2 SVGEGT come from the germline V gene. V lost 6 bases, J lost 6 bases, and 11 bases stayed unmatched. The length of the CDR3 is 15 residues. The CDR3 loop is CASRDDRGPVGEQYF. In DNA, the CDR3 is TGTGCCAGCAGAGACGACAGGGGGCCTGTGGGCGAGCAGTACTTC.

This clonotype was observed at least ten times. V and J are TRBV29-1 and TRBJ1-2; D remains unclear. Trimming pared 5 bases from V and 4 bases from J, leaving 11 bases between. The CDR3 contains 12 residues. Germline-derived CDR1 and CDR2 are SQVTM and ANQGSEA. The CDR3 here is CSVSRRIYGYTF. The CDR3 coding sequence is TGCAGCGTTTCGCGGCGGATCTATGGCTACACCTTC.